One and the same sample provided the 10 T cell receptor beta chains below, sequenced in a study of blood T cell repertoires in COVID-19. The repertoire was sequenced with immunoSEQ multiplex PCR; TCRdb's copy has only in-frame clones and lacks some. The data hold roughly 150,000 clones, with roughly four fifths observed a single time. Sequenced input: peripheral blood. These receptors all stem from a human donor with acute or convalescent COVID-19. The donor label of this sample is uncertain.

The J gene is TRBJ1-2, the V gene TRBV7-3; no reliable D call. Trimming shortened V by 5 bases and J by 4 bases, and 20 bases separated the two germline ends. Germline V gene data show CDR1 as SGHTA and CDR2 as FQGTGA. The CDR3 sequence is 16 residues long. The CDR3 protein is CASSRQAEGWGYGYTF. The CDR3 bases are TGTGCCAGCAGCCGTCAAGCGGAGGGTTGGGGCTATGGCTACACCTTC.

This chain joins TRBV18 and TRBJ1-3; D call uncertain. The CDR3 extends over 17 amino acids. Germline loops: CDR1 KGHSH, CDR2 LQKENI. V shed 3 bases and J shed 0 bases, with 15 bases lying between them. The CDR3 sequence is CASSPLSSSFSGNTIYF. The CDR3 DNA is TGTGCCAGCTCACCCCTCAGTTCTTCGTTCTCTGGAAACACCATATATTTT.

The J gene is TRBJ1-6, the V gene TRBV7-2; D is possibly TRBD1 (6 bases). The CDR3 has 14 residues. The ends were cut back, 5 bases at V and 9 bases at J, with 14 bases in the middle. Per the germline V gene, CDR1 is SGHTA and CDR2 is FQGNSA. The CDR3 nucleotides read TGTGCCAGCAGCCGGACACAGGGTGTTTCACCCCTCCACTTT. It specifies CASSRTQGVSPLHF.

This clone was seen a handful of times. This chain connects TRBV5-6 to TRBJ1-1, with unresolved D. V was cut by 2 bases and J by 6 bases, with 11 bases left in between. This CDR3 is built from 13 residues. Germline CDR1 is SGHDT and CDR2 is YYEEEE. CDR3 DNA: TGTGCCAGCAGCTTTCAAGGCCGGGCTGAAGCTTTCTTT. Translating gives CASSFQGRAEAFF.

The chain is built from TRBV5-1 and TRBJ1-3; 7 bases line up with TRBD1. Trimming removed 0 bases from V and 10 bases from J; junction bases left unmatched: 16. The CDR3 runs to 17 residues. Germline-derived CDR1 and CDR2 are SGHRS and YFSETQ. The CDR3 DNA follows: TGCGCCAGCAGCTTGGCCCCGACAGGGAGAGGTAGAAGGACCATATATTTT. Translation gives CASSLAPTGRGRRTIYF.

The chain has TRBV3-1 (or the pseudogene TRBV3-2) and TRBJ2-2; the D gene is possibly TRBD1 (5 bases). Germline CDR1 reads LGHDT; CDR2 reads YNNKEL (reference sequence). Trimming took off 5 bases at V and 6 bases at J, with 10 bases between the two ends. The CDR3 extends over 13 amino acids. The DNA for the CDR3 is TGTGCCAGCAGCACGGCAGGGTCCGGGGAGCTGTTTTTT. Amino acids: CASSTAGSGELFF.

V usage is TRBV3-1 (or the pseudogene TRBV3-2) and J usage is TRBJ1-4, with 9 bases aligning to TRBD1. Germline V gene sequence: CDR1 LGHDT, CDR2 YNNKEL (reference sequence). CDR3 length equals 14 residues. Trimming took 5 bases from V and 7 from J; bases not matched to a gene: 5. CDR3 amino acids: CASSLQGQGEKLFF. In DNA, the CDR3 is TGTGCCAGCAGCTTACAGGGACAGGGTGAAAAACTGTTTTTT.

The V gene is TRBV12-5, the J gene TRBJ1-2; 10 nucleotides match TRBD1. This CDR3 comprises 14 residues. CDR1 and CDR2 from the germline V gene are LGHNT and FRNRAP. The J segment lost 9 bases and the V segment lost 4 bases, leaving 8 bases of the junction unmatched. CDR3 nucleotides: TGTGCTAGTGGTTGGACGGACAGGGGGATGAGCTACACCTTC. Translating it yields CASGWTDRGMSYTF.

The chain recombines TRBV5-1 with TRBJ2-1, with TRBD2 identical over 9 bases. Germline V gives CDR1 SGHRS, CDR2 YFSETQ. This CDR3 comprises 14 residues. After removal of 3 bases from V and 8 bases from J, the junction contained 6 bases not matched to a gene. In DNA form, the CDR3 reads TGCGCCAGCAGCTCTAGCGGGAAGGGCGATGAGCAGTTCTTC. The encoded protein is CASSSSGKGDEQFF.

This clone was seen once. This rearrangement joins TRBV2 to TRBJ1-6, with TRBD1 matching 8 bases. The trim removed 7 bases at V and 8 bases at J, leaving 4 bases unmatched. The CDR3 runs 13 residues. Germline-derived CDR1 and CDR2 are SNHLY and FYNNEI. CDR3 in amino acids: CASTGQGYSPLHF. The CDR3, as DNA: TGTGCCAGCACTGGACAGGGTTATTCACCCCTCCACTTT.